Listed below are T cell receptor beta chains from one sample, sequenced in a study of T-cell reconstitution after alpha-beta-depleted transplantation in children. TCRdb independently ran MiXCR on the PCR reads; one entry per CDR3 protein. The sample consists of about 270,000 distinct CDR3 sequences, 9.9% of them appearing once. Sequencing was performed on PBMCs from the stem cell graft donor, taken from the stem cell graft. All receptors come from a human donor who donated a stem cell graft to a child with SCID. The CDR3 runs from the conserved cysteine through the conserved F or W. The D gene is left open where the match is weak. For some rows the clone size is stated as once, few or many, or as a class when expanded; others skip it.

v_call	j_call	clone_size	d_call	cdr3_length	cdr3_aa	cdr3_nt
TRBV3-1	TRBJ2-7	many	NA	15	CASSLRGTQTHEQYF	TGTGCCAGCAGTCTTCGAGGGACCCAAACCCACGAGCAGTACTTC
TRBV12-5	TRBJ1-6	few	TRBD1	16	CASGMLGTVYNSPLHF	TGTGCTAGTGGCATGCTCGGGACAGTATATAATTCACCCCTCCACTTT
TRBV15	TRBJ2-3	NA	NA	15	CATSRDRVGADTQYF	TGTGCCACCAGCAGAGATCGGGTGGGAGCAGATACGCAGTATTTT
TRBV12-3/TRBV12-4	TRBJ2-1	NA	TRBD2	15	CASSVTSGGANEQFF	TGTGCCAGCAGTGTGACTAGCGGGGGGGCCAATGAGCAGTTCTTC
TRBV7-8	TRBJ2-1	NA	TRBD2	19	CASSSQLAGGIGEIDEQFF	TGTGCCAGCAGCTCCCAACTAGCGGGGGGGATAGGAGAGATTGATGAGCAGTTCTTC
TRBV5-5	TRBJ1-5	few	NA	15	CASSLSWQGNQPQHF	TGTGCCAGCAGCTTGTCTTGGCAGGGGAACCAGCCCCAGCATTTT
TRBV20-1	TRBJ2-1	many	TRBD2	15	CSARDGGGLGNEQFF	TGCAGTGCTAGAGACGGGGGGGGCCTAGGAAATGAGCAGTTCTTC
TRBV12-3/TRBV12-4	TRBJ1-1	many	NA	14	CASSLGTWNTEAFF	TGTGCCAGCAGTTTAGGGACGTGGAACACTGAAGCTTTCTTT
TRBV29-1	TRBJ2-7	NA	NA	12	CSVKGTDYEQYF	TGCAGCGTTAAAGGGACCGACTACGAGCAGTACTTC
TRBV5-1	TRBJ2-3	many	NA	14	CASSLRGSTDTQYF	TGCGCCAGCAGCTTGAGGGGAAGCACAGATACGCAGTATTTT
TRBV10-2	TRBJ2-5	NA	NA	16	CASSESIRGWQETQYF	TGCGCCAGCAGTGAGTCGATTAGGGGGTGGCAAGAGACCCAGTACTTC
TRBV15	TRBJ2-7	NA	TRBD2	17	CATSRDLVAGASYEQYF	TGTGCCACCAGCAGAGATTTGGTAGCGGGGGCATCCTACGAGCAGTACTTC
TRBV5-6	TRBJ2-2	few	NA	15	CASSRTGAGTGELFF	TGTGCCAGCAGTCGAACGGGGGCTGGCACCGGGGAGCTGTTTTTT
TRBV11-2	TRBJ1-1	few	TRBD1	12	CASSLDRAGAFF	TGTGCCAGCAGCCTCGACAGGGCTGGGGCTTTCTTT
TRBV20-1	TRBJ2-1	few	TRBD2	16	CSATGTSGGTYNEQFF	TGCAGTGCTACGGGGACTAGCGGGGGGACCTACAATGAGCAGTTCTTC
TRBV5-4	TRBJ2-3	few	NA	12	CASSSLGDTQYF	TGTGCCAGCAGCTCTCTGGGGGATACGCAGTATTTT
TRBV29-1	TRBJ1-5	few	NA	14	CSVRMQGLDQPQHF	TGCAGCGTTAGGATGCAGGGGCTCGATCAGCCCCAGCATTTT
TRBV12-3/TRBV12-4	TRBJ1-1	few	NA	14	CASSPGLMNTEAFF	TGTGCCAGCAGTCCAGGGTTGATGAACACTGAAGCTTTCTTT
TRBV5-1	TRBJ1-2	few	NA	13	CASSLASGEGYTF	TGCGCCAGCAGCTTGGCCTCAGGGGAAGGCTACACCTTC
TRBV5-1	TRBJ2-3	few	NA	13	CASSLASSDTQYF	TGCGCCAGCAGCTTGGCTAGCTCAGATACGCAGTATTTT
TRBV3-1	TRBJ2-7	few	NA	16	CASSQETRPGPYEQYF	TGTGCCAGCAGCCAAGAAACTAGGCCTGGGCCCTACGAGCAGTACTTC